A selection of T cell receptor beta chains follows, all from one sample in a study of blood T cells in healthy people across ages. Using its own MiXCR run on the 5' RACE reads, TCRdb lists one record per CDR3 protein. In the table there are about 500,000 distinct CDR3 sequences, around 24% of which are singletons. The sample was also reused in another study, on T cells of mothers and their children.

Specimen: blood. These receptors originate from a boy younger than 18 in good health. Both conserved end residues are part of each CDR3. Each record gives: D gene, J gene, clone size, V gene, CDR3 protein, CDR3 DNA. The D gene is left open where the match is weak. The size of a clone is reported for some rows only, either as once, few or many, or as a class for expanded clones.

>.|TRBJ2-3|.|TRBV7-9
CASSLAPSQAIDTQYF
TGTGCCAGCAGCTTAGCACCTAGCCAAGCAATAGATACGCAGTATTTT
>.|TRBJ2-2|few|TRBV4-2
CASSGLPEGGELFF
TGTGCCAGCAGCGGACTACCGGAAGGTGGGGAGCTGTTTTTT
>.|TRBJ1-2|.|TRBV20-1
CSAWTYGYTF
TGCAGTGCTTGGACCTATGGCTACACCTTC
>.|TRBJ2-1|few|TRBV3-1
CASSQDWGSADEQFF
TGTGCCAGCAGCCAAGATTGGGGGAGCGCCGATGAGCAGTTCTTC
>TRBD2|TRBJ2-4|.|TRBV4-3
CASSQDHHSGSYGIQYF
TGCGCCAGCAGCCAAGATCATCATAGCGGGAGTTACGGCATTCAGTACTTC
>.|TRBJ1-3|few|TRBV7-8
CASSLYGERNTIYF
TGTGCCAGCAGCTTATACGGGGAAAGAAACACCATATATTTT
>.|TRBJ2-1|.|TRBV6-6
CASSSTGNNEQFF
TGTGCCAGCAGTTCCACCGGGAACAATGAGCAGTTCTTC
>TRBD2|TRBJ2-1|once|TRBV29-1
CSVDGTSGNYDEQFF
TGCAGCGTTGACGGGACTAGCGGGAATTATGATGAGCAGTTCTTC
>.|TRBJ2-3|.|TRBV2
CASSVSRTTDTQYF
TGTGCCAGCAGTGTCAGCAGGACCACAGATACGCAGTATTTT
>TRBD2|TRBJ2-7|.|TRBV20-1
CSARDRSSGRREQYF
TGCAGTGCTAGAGATCGGAGTAGCGGGAGACGTGAGCAGTACTTC
>TRBD2|TRBJ2-6|few|TRBV5-6
CASSRLAGKAGANVLTF
TGTGCCAGCAGTCGTTTAGCGGGAAAGGCTGGGGCCAACGTCCTGACTTTC
>.|TRBJ2-1|.|TRBV6-6
CASTDPDASYNEQFF
TGTGCCAGCACCGACCCGGACGCAAGCTACAATGAGCAGTTCTTC
>TRBD1|TRBJ1-6|.|TRBV7-3
CASSTTPEGTGNSPLHF
TGTGCCAGCAGCACAACACCGGAGGGGACAGGGAATTCACCCCTCCACTTT
>.|TRBJ2-7|.|TRBV29-1
CSVEGPAGDPPYEQYF
TGCAGCGTTGAAGGACCGGCGGGCGATCCACCTTACGAGCAGTACTTC
>.|TRBJ1-5|.|TRBV6-2/TRBV6-3
CASTRGSNQPQHF
TGTGCCAGCACGAGAGGTAGCAATCAGCCCCAGCATTTT
>.|TRBJ2-7|.|TRBV6-6
CASSYSEGGYEQYF
TGTGCCAGCAGTTACTCAGAGGGGGGCTACGAGCAGTACTTC
>.|TRBJ1-4|.|TRBV28
CASSFQGSTNEKLFF
TGTGCCAGCAGTTTCCAAGGGTCCACTAATGAAAAACTGTTTTTT
>.|TRBJ2-1|.|TRBV20-1
CSAPNMSSYNEQFF
TGCAGTGCTCCAAACATGAGCTCCTACAATGAGCAGTTCTTC
>.|TRBJ2-3|.|TRBV2
CASSGRLIDTQYF
TGTGCCAGCAGTGGCCGACTGATAGATACGCAGTATTTT
>.|TRBJ2-7|.|TRBV20-1
CSAKAYRESAPYEQYF
TGCAGTGCTAAAGCATACAGGGAGTCAGCCCCCTACGAGCAGTACTTC
>.|TRBJ1-2|.|TRBV29-1
CSVNSGPMGGYTF
TGCAGCGTGAACTCCGGGCCAATGGGTGGCTACACCTTC
>TRBD2|TRBJ2-7|few|TRBV10-3
CAISESWAGGDYEQYF
TGTGCCATCAGTGAGTCATGGGCGGGAGGAGACTACGAGCAGTACTTC
>.|TRBJ2-6|few|TRBV9
CASSDSDRSLSGANVLTF
TGTGCCAGCAGCGACAGCGACAGGTCGTTATCCGGGGCCAACGTCCTGACTTTC
>.|TRBJ2-6|.|TRBV27
CASSWGFSGANVLTF
TGTGCCAGCAGTTGGGGGTTCTCTGGGGCCAACGTCCTGACTTTC
>.|TRBJ2-7|.|TRBV7-9
CASSLGAGNSYEQYF
TGTGCCAGCAGCTTAGGGGCTGGGAACTCCTACGAGCAGTACTTC
>.|TRBJ2-5|.|TRBV5-1
CASSTDQETQYF
TGCGCCAGCAGCACGGATCAGGAGACCCAGTACTTC
>TRBD2|TRBJ2-3|.|TRBV29-1
CSVEDWAGVKLAGTSTDTQYF
TGCAGCGTTGAAGATTGGGCAGGAGTCAAGTTAGCGGGAACTAGCACAGATACGCAGTATTTT
>TRBD1|TRBJ1-4|few|TRBV27
CASSSLPGTGNEKLFF
TGTGCCAGCAGTTCTCTTCCCGGGACAGGGAATGAAAAACTGTTTTTT
>TRBD2|TRBJ2-1|few|TRBV18
CASSAASGGTYNEQFF
TGTGCCAGCTCAGCTGCTAGCGGAGGGACTTACAATGAGCAGTTCTTC
>.|TRBJ1-1|.|TRBV10-3
CAITAGVNTEAFF
TGTGCCATCACCGCAGGGGTGAACACTGAAGCTTTCTTT
>.|TRBJ2-5|few|TRBV6-1
CASSEQGLKETQYF
TGTGCCAGCAGTGAACAGGGGTTGAAGGAGACCCAGTACTTC
>.|TRBJ2-7|.|TRBV27
CASSLLGEGYEQYF
TGTGCCAGCAGTTTATTGGGAGAAGGCTACGAGCAGTACTTC
>.|TRBJ2-1|.|TRBV6-1
CASIVINEQFF
TGTGCCAGCATCGTTATCAATGAGCAGTTCTTC
>TRBD1|TRBJ1-1|.|TRBV6-5
CASSPGGRAFF
TGTGCCAGCAGTCCAGGGGGAAGGGCTTTCTTT
>.|TRBJ2-1|.|TRBV5-1
CASSQEGGNRNEQFF
TGCGCCAGCAGCCAGGAGGGGGGGAATCGGAATGAGCAGTTCTTC
>.|TRBJ2-6|.|TRBV7-9
CASSTSSGANVLTF
TGTGCCAGCAGCACCTCTTCTGGGGCCAACGTCCTGACTTTC
>TRBD2|TRBJ2-1|once|TRBV7-8
CASSLGTSGGMMLF
TGTGCCAGCAGCTTAGGGACTAGCGGGGGGATGATGCTCTTC
>.|TRBJ2-5|few|TRBV14
CASSQGSGKDGETQYF
TGTGCCAGCAGCCAAGGAAGTGGGAAGGACGGGGAGACCCAGTACTTC
>TRBD2|TRBJ2-1|.|TRBV6-5
CASRLSGSYYNEQFF
TGTGCCAGCAGACTTAGCGGGAGTTACTACAATGAGCAGTTCTTC
>.|TRBJ2-7|.|TRBV28
CATGGTYEQYF
TGTGCCACAGGCGGCACCTACGAGCAGTACTTC
>TRBD2|TRBJ2-3|many|TRBV12-3/TRBV12-4
CASSFLAGSDTQYF
TGTGCCAGCAGTTTCTTAGCGGGGTCAGATACGCAGTATTTT
>TRBD1|TRBJ1-6|.|TRBV7-9
CASSSTGQANSPLHF
TGTGCCAGCAGCTCGACGGGACAGGCTAATTCACCCCTCCACTTT
>TRBD1|TRBJ2-1|.|TRBV4-3
CASSQEGNLVAGGNAEQFF
TGCGCCAGCAGCCAAGAGGGGAACTTGGTGGCAGGGGGTAACGCTGAGCAGTTCTTC